The table lists the clone carrying this T cell receptor (beta chain) with a few counts. The target antigen is unknown. The germline gene is not matched at one end of the junction; a read error may be the cause. This specimen comes from a study of quantifying T cell responses using KT2 cells. Study overall: TCR alpha and beta constant-region primers primed reverse transcription of RNA. The T4 ligation step was estimated to exceed 8% efficiency under optimum conditions.

Study findings and constraints: Very high KT2 spike-in numbers caused saturation in KT2 sequence detection.

An oligo carrying a UMI was ligated to the cDNA 3' end. An equimolar mix of RC1.1 and RC1.2 primed the beta chain across TRBC1 and TRBC2. Via MiXCR, TCRdb re-called the UMI-ligation and nested PCR reads, giving one row per CDR3 protein. The profile shows 25,000 to 35,000 distinct CDR3 sequences, approximately 6.8% of them singletons. Germline CDR1 and CDR2: DFQATT and SNEGSKA (reference sequence). The CDR3 is 15 residues long. KT2, a clone with a known TCR, was spiked into unfractionated PBMC. Sequenced: PBMCs spiked with cells of the T cell clone KT2. This chain joins TRBV20-1 and TRBJ1-6; 9 nucleotides align to TRBD1. This TCR derives from a human donor. CDR3 amino acids: CSARGADRGNSPLHF. As DNA, the CDR3 is TGCAGTGCAAGAGGTGCGGACAGGGGTAACTCACCCCTCCACTTT.